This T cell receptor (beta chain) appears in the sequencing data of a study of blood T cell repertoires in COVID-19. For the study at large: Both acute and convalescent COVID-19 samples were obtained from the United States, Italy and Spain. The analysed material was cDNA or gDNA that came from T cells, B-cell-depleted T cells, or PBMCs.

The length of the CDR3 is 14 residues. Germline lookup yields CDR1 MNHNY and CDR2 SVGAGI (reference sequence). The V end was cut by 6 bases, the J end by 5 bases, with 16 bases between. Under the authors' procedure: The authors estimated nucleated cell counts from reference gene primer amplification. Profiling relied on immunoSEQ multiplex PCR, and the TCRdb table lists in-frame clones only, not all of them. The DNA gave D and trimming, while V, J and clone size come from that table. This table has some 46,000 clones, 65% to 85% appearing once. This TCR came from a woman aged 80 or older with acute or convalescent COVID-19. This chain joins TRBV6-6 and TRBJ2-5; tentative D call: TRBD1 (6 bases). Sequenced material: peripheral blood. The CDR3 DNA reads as TGTGCCAGCAGGGCAGGGGCAACGGGTGAGACCCAGTACTTC. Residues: CASRAGATGETQYF.